These T cell receptor beta chains were read from a single sample in a study of CD8 T cells in ankylosing spondylitis. TCRdb processed the 5' RACE reads anew with MiXCR; each CDR3 protein has one entry. The sample lists a few hundred thousand distinct CDR3 sequences; roughly 15% were seen once. Sequencing was performed on blood, either unsorted or a sorted T cell fraction (not recorded which). These receptors all come from a male donor with ankylosing spondylitis. The conserved cysteine and the conserved F or W are not part of the CDR3 here. The size field is filled for only some rows; it gives once, few, many or a size class.

j_gene: TRBJ2-3; v_gene: TRBV5-1; abundance: .; CDR3aa: ASSLRTSGETDTQY
j_gene: TRBJ2-2; v_gene: TRBV12-3/TRBV12-4; abundance: .; CDR3aa: ASSRPATSGGAIGELF
j_gene: TRBJ1-2; v_gene: TRBV5-5; abundance: .; CDR3aa: ASSRRDIYGYT
j_gene: TRBJ2-5; v_gene: TRBV5-5; abundance: few; CDR3aa: ASSLSPASGQETQY
j_gene: TRBJ2-1; v_gene: TRBV20-1; abundance: few; CDR3aa: SVMTSSSYNEQF
j_gene: TRBJ2-2; v_gene: TRBV28; abundance: .; CDR3aa: ASSSPRGRRNTGELF
j_gene: TRBJ1-5; v_gene: TRBV6-1; abundance: .; CDR3aa: ASSELGDSQPQH
j_gene: TRBJ2-3; v_gene: TRBV20-1; abundance: many; CDR3aa: SARDQGQGAGDTQY
j_gene: TRBJ1-2; v_gene: TRBV6-1; abundance: few; CDR3aa: ASSEYVRDRLLNGYT
j_gene: TRBJ2-3; v_gene: TRBV6-1; abundance: .; CDR3aa: ASRPGLAGGTDTQY
j_gene: TRBJ2-7; v_gene: TRBV21-1; abundance: few; CDR3aa: ASSKNRVGEQY
j_gene: TRBJ2-7; v_gene: TRBV13; abundance: .; CDR3aa: ASSFRTGDSYEQY
j_gene: TRBJ2-4; v_gene: TRBV15; abundance: few; CDR3aa: ATTPGGAKNIQY
j_gene: TRBJ2-5; v_gene: TRBV18; abundance: few; CDR3aa: ASSLEGIGKETQY
j_gene: TRBJ1-1; v_gene: TRBV30; abundance: .; CDR3aa: AWSVNTEAF
j_gene: TRBJ2-1; v_gene: TRBV5-8; abundance: .; CDR3aa: ASSPPPDRSKNEQF
j_gene: TRBJ2-2; v_gene: TRBV7-3; abundance: .; CDR3aa: ASSIGTSGGTGELF
j_gene: TRBJ2-7; v_gene: TRBV4-1; abundance: .; CDR3aa: ASSQDISGSFYEQY
j_gene: TRBJ2-7; v_gene: TRBV18; abundance: .; CDR3aa: ASSPPYGPSSYEQY
j_gene: TRBJ2-1; v_gene: TRBV28; abundance: many; CDR3aa: ASTSGGQLSSYNEQF
j_gene: TRBJ2-1; v_gene: TRBV12-3/TRBV12-4; abundance: .; CDR3aa: ASSLSSGHNEQF